A selection of T cell receptor beta chains follows, all from one sample in a study of blood T cell repertoires in COVID-19. Sequencing used immunoSEQ multiplex PCR; TCRdb keeps in-frame clones, though not all of them. The table has some 110,000 clones, 85% seen once. The specimen was peripheral blood. These receptors all stem from a middle-aged man with acute or convalescent COVID-19. Both conserved end residues are part of each CDR3. A D gene is named only where the DNA matches it firmly. Size is omitted from some rows. Given values are once, few, many or a class for expanded clones.

>-|TRBJ1-1|TRBV30|TRBD1
CAWSPDRAAEAFF
TGTGCCTGGAGTCCGGACAGGGCGGCTGAAGCTTTCTTT
>-|TRBJ1-1|TRBV15|-
CATSPRQGGSNTEAFF
TGTGCCACCAGCCCGCGGCAGGGAGGTTCGAACACTGAAGCTTTCTTT
>-|TRBJ2-2|TRBV6-6|TRBD1
CASIQTGAGNTGELFF
TGTGCCAGCATCCAGACAGGGGCCGGTAACACCGGGGAGCTGTTTTTT
>-|TRBJ2-3|TRBV2|TRBD2
CASSERAFGTSATDTQYF
TGTGCCAGCAGTGAAAGGGCCTTTGGGACTAGCGCCACAGATACGCAGTATTTT
>-|TRBJ1-1|TRBV6-5|-
CASRNNRFNTEAFF
TGTGCCAGCAGGAACAACAGGTTCAACACTGAAGCTTTCTTT
>-|TRBJ1-2|TRBV7-3|-
CASSLGGANGYTF
TGTGCCAGCAGCCTCGGGGGGGCGAATGGCTACACCTTC
>-|TRBJ2-2|TRBV6-6|TRBD2
CASSRLAGGRDTGELFF
TGTGCCAGCAGTCGCCTGGCGGGGGGGCGAGACACCGGGGAGCTGTTTTTT
>-|TRBJ2-7|TRBV27|-
CASSSNYEQYF
TGTGCCAGCAGTTCCAACTACGAGCAGTACTTC
>once|TRBJ2-7|TRBV28|-
CASSSIQGSGSYEQYF
TGTGCCAGCAGTTCGATCCAGGGGTCCGGCTCCTACGAGCAGTACTTC
>-|TRBJ2-4|TRBV18|TRBD1
CASSPGTGAIKNIQYF
TGTGCCAGCTCACCGGGGACAGGGGCCATAAAAAACATTCAGTACTTC
>-|TRBJ1-1|TRBV30|-
CAWSEWALRRGTEAFF
TGTGCCTGGAGTGAATGGGCTCTCAGGCGGGGCACTGAAGCTTTCTTT
>-|TRBJ1-5|TRBV2|TRBD1
CATRDSFISNQPQHF
TGTGCCACTCGGGACAGCTTTATTAGCAATCAGCCCCAGCATTTT
>-|TRBJ2-1|TRBV18|TRBD1
CASSLLPGQGYNEQFF
TGTGCCAGCTCACTACTTCCCGGACAGGGCTACAATGAGCAGTTCTTC
>-|TRBJ2-1|TRBV5-1|-
CASSLEGNEQFF
TGCGCCAGCAGCTTGGAGGGGAATGAGCAGTTCTTC
>-|TRBJ1-5|TRBV6-2/TRBV6-3|TRBD1
CASSRDRYSNQPQHF
TGTGCCAGCAGCCGGGACAGATATAGCAATCAGCCCCAGCATTTT
>few|TRBJ2-5|TRBV5-1|-
CASSLVVGGETQYF
TGCGCCAGCAGCTTGGTTGTGGGGGGAGAGACCCAGTACTTC
>few|TRBJ1-3|TRBV9|-
CASSVGVISGNTIYF
TGTGCCAGCAGCGTCGGGGTCATCTCTGGAAACACCATATATTTT
>-|TRBJ2-5|TRBV7-2|TRBD1
CASSLAPTGGWETQYF
TGTGCCAGCAGCTTAGCCCCAACAGGGGGTTGGGAGACCCAGTACTTC
>-|TRBJ2-7|TRBV7-2|TRBD2
CASSHRLASRRGASYEQYF
TGTGCCAGCAGCCACAGACTAGCGTCGCGGCGGGGGGCATCCTACGAGCAGTACTTC
>-|TRBJ2-7|TRBV6-5|TRBD2
CASSYRLSGNNYEQYF
TGTGCCAGCAGTTACCGACTTAGCGGGAATAACTACGAGCAGTACTTC
>-|TRBJ2-1|TRBV10-1|TRBD2
CASSEGTSGRANEQFF
TGCGCCAGCAGTGAGGGGACTAGCGGGAGGGCCAATGAGCAGTTCTTC
>-|TRBJ2-2|TRBV5-1|-
CASRRGHGELFF
TGCGCCAGCAGGAGAGGTCACGGGGAGCTGTTTTTT
>-|TRBJ2-1|TRBV28|-
CASSLYGTSYNEQFF
TGTGCCAGCAGTTTATACGGGACTTCCTACAATGAGCAGTTCTTC
>-|TRBJ1-4|TRBV6-2/TRBV6-3|TRBD1
CASSLTRDRGTANEKLFF
TGTGCCAGCAGTCTCACTAGAGATCGAGGGACAGCTAATGAAAAACTGTTTTTT
>many|TRBJ2-7|TRBV28|-
CASGGKPSGFGYF
TGTGCCAGCGGGGGGAAACCTTCTGGATTCGGATACTTC
>once|TRBJ1-3|TRBV21-1|-
CASRGGKGNTIYF
TGTGCCAGCAGGGGGGGAAAGGGAAACACCATATATTTT
>few|TRBJ1-2|TRBV20-1|-
CSASSAGSPTNYGYTF
TGCAGTGCTAGTTCGGCAGGGTCCCCAACGAACTATGGCTACACCTTC
>-|TRBJ2-1|TRBV6-1|TRBD2
CASSEALRGSKFF
TGTGCCAGCAGTGAAGCGCTCCGCGGGAGTAAGTTCTTC
>-|TRBJ2-5|TRBV7-2|TRBD1
CASSRRTGGETQYF
TGTGCCAGCAGCCGTAGGACAGGGGGCGAGACCCAGTACTTC
>-|TRBJ2-5|TRBV4-1|-
CASSLVAAQETQYF
TGCGCCAGCAGCCTCGTAGCGGCCCAAGAGACCCAGTACTTC
>once|TRBJ2-1|TRBV19|-
CASRRQSIYNEQFF
TGTGCCAGTAGGAGGCAGTCGATTTACAATGAGCAGTTCTTC
>-|TRBJ2-5|TRBV7-2|TRBD2
CASSSPLTSGGQETQYF
TGTGCCAGCAGCTCGCCGCTGACTAGCGGGGGGCAGGAGACCCAGTACTTC
>-|TRBJ1-3|TRBV7-2|-
CASSLGLRGTRTIYF
TGTGCCAGCAGCTTAGGGTTGCGTGGGACTCGCACCATATATTTT
>-|TRBJ2-7|TRBV4-2|TRBD2
CASTPTSGESGYEQYF
TGTGCCAGCACGCCGACTAGCGGAGAATCGGGCTACGAGCAGTACTTC
>-|TRBJ1-2|TRBV3-1/TRBV3-2|-
CASSQLGRLRVNYGYTF
TGTGCCAGCAGCCAACTCGGGCGACTGAGGGTTAACTATGGCTACACCTTC
>-|TRBJ2-2|TRBV5-1|TRBD2
CASRLAGGPGTGELFF
TGCGCCAGCAGACTAGCGGGGGGGCCGGGCACCGGGGAGCTGTTTTTT
>-|TRBJ1-2|TRBV5-1|TRBD1
CASSTTGTYYGYTF
TGCGCCAGCAGCACGACAGGGACCTACTATGGCTACACCTTC
>few|TRBJ2-2|TRBV28|-
CASSLGLYRVSVGELFF
TGTGCCAGCAGTTTAGGCCTATATCGGGTTTCTGTCGGGGAGCTGTTTTTT
>-|TRBJ1-5|TRBV15|-
CATSRIGEFSNQPQHF
TGTGCCACCAGCAGGATAGGGGAATTTAGCAATCAGCCCCAGCATTTT
>once|TRBJ1-6|TRBV2|-
CASRPGTRAYNSPLHF
TGTGCCAGCCGTCCCGGGACAAGGGCCTATAATTCACCCCTCCACTTT
>-|TRBJ1-6|TRBV28|TRBD1
CASRLTGAHNSPLHF
TGTGCCAGCAGACTCACAGGGGCCCATAATTCACCCCTCCACTTT
>-|TRBJ1-5|TRBV7-8|TRBD1
CASSADRFGSNQPQHF
TGTGCCAGCAGCGCGGACAGGTTTGGGAGCAATCAGCCCCAGCATTTT
>-|TRBJ2-5|TRBV7-9|TRBD2
CASIPGRGRAGETQYF
TGTGCCAGCATCCCCGGACGCGGGAGGGCCGGGGAGACCCAGTACTTC